This TCR beta chain was identified during a study of sequential checkpoint blockade in melanoma. Treatment in this sample: randomized to nivolumab then ipilimumab (arm A) or the reverse (arm B). Live CD3+CD8+ CD19− CD56− cells were sorted from PBMCs. This clone came up once. The assay was immunoSEQ multiplex PCR, and TCRdb's table has in-frame clones only and misses some. This table holds 5,600 or so clones, roughly 50% found once. Germline V gives CDR1 MDHEN, CDR2 SYDVKM. V lost 0 bases and J 0 bases, leaving 9 bases between the germline ends. This CDR3 is 16 amino acids long. This clonotype was sampled from a human patient with melanoma. Some clones in this sample may be carry-over from other donors' samples. The sequenced sample was CD8+ T cells sorted from blood (inferred from file names), obtained from a patient given nivolumab and ipilimumab in sequence. V is TRBV28 and J is TRBJ1-5; D unresolved. This CDR3 reads CASSLWSGNSNQPQHF. CDR3 in DNA: TGTGCCAGCAGTTTATGGTCCGGGAATAGCAATCAGCCCCAGCATTTT.